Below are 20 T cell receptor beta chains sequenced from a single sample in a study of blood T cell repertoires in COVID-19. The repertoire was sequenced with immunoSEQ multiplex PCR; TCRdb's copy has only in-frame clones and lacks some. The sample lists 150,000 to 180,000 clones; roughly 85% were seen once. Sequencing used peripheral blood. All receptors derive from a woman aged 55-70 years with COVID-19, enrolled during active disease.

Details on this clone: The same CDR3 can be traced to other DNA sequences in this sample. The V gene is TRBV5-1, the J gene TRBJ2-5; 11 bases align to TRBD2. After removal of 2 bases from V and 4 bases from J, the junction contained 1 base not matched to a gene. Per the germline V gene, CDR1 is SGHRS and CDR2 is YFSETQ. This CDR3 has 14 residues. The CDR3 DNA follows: TGCGCCAGCAGCTTAGGACTAGCGGGAGAGACCCAGTACTTC. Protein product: CASSLGLAGETQYF.

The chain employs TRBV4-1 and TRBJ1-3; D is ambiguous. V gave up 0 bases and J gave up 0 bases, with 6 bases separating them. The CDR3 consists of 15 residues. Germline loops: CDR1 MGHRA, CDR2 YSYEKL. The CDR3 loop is CASSQDRFSGNTIYF. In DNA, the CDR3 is TGCGCCAGCAGCCAAGACAGGTTCTCTGGAAACACCATATATTTT.

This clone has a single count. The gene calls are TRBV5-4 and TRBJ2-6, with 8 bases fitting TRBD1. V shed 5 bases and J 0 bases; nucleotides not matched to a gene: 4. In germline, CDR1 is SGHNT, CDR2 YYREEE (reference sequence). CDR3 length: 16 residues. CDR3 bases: TGTGCCAGCAGTTGGGACAGGAGCTCTGGGGCCAACGTCCTGACTTTC. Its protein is CASSWDRSSGANVLTF.

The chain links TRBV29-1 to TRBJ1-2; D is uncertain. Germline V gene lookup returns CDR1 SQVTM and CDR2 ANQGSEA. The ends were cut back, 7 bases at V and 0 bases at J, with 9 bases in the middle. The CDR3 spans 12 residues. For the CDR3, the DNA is TGCAGCGCCCCTATTGCTAACTATGGCTACACCTTC. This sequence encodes CSAPIANYGYTF.

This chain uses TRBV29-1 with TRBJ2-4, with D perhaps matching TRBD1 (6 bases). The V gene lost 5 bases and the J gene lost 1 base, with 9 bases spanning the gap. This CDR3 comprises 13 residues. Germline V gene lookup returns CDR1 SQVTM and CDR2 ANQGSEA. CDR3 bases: TGCAGCGTTTTCACAGGGGCCAAAAACATTCAGTACTTC. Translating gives CSVFTGAKNIQYF.

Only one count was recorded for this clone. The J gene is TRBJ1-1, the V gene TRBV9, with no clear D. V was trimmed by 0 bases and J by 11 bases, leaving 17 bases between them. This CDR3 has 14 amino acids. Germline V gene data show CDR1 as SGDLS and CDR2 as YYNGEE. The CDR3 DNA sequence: TGTGCCAGCAGCGTAGGGGTGGAATCGAGAGCGGCTTTCTTT. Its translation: CASSVGVESRAAFF.

CDR3 nucleotide sequence: TGTGCCAGTAGTATAGACGACAGGCTGTCTGGTGGCTACACCTTC. This encodes CASSIDDRLSGGYTF. The chain employs TRBV19 and TRBJ1-2; weak D call: TRBD1 (6 bases). Germline CDR1 LNHDA, CDR2 SQIVND (reference sequence). The CDR3 has 15 amino acids. The V and J ends lost 0 bases and 7 bases respectively, with 15 bases between them.

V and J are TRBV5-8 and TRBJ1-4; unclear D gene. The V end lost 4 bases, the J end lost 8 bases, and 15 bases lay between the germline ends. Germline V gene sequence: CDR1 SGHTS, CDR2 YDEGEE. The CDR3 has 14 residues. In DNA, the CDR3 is TGTGCCAGCAGCCGAGCCGGGGTTCGGGAAAAACTGTTTTTT. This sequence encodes CASSRAGVREKLFF.

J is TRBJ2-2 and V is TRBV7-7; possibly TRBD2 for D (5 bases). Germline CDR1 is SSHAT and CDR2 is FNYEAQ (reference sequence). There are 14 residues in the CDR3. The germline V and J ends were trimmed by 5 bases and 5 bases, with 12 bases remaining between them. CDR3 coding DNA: TGTGCCAGCAGCCAGGCTCGCGGGACCGGGGAGCTGTTTTTT. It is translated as CASSQARGTGELFF.

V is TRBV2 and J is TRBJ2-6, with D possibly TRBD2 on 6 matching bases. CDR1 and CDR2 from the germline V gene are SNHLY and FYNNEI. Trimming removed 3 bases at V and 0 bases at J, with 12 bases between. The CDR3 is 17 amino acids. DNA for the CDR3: TGTGCCAGCAGTGATGGACGGGAGAGCTCTGGGGCCAACGTCCTGACTTTC. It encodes CASSDGRESSGANVLTF. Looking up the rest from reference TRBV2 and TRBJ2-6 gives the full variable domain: EPEVTQTPSHQVTQMGQEVILRCVPISNHLYFYWYRQILGQKVEFLVSFYNNEISEKSEIFDDQFSVERPDGSNFTLKIRSTKLEDSAMYFCASSDGRESSGANVLTFGAGSRLTVL.

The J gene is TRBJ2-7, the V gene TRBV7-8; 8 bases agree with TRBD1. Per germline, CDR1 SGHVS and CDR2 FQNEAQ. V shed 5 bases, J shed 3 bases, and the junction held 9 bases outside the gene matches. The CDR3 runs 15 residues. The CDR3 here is CASSPSRTGFYEQYF. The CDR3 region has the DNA TGTGCCAGCAGCCCCTCCCGGACAGGGTTCTACGAGCAGTACTTC.

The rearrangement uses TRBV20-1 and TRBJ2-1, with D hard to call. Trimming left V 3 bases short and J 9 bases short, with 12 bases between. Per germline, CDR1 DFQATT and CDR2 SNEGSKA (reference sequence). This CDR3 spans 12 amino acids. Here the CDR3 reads CSASLGRGEQFF. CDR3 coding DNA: TGCAGTGCTAGTTTGGGTCGCGGTGAGCAGTTCTTC.

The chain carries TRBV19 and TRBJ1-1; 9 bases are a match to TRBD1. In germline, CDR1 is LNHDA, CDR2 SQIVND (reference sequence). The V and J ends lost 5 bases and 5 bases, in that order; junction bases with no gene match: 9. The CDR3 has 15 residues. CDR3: CASSRRDREGTEAFF. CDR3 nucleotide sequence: TGTGCCAGTAGTCGCAGGGACAGGGAAGGAACTGAAGCTTTCTTT.

CDR3 in DNA: TGTGCCATCAGTGAGTTAGCCTCTGGAAACACCATATATTTT. Protein sequence: CAISELASGNTIYF. The chain employs TRBV10-3 and TRBJ1-3; D not certain. V was trimmed by 1 base and J by 0 bases, leaving 4 bases between them. The CDR3 has 14 residues. Germline V gives CDR1 ENHRY, CDR2 SYGVKD.

The CDR3, as DNA: TGCGCCAGCCGGACTTCTCCGAGCTCCTACGAGCAGTACTTC. It specifies CASRTSPSSYEQYF. The chain joins TRBV5-1 to TRBJ2-7; a weak D match, TRBD2 (5 bases). V lost 7 bases and J lost 0, with 14 bases in between. Germline lookup yields CDR1 SGHRS and CDR2 YFSETQ. The CDR3 has 14 residues. The variable domain in full, completed from reference TRBV5-1 and TRBJ2-7, reads KAGVTQTPRYLIKTRGQQVTLSCSPISGHRSVSWYQQTPGQGLQFLFEYFSETQRNKGNFPGRFSGRQFSNSRSEMNVSTLELGDSALYLCASRTSPSSYEQYFGPGTRLTVT.

CDR3 amino acids: CASSQGQGLNEKLFF. The CDR3 region has the DNA TGTGCCAGCAGTCAGGGACAGGGTCTTAATGAAAAACTGTTTTTT. The chain links TRBV6-6 to TRBJ1-4, with TRBD1 identical over 9 bases. Per germline, CDR1 MNHNY and CDR2 SVGAGI (reference sequence). The CDR3 is made up of 15 amino acids. V dropped 5 bases and J dropped 4; count of bases not matched to a gene: 5.

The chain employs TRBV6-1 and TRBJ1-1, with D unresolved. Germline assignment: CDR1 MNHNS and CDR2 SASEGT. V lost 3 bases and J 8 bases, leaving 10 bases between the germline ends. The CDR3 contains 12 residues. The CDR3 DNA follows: TGTGCCAGCAGTGAGGTAGGCAGGGAAGCTTTCTTT. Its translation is CASSEVGREAFF.

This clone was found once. The CDR3 DNA is TGTGCCAGCAGTGAATATATACCAGGGAGGGAGACCCAGTACTTC. Amino acids: CASSEYIPGRETQYF. The V gene is TRBV25-1, the J gene TRBJ2-5; a weak D match, TRBD2 (6 bases). CDR1 and CDR2 from the germline V gene are MGHDK and SYGVNS. Deletions cut 0 bases from V and 5 bases from J, with 13 bases between. This CDR3 contains 15 residues.

The CDR3 is CASSSSGGRTDTQYF. Written as DNA, the CDR3 is TGTGCCAGCAGCTCTAGCGGGGGCCGCACAGATACGCAGTATTTT. This chain uses TRBV7-3 with TRBJ2-3; 10 bases line up with TRBD2. The CDR3 runs 15 residues. CDR1 is SGHTA and CDR2 is FQGTGA in the germline V gene. Trimming at V came to 4 bases and at J to 1 base, leaving 2 bases not matched to a gene.

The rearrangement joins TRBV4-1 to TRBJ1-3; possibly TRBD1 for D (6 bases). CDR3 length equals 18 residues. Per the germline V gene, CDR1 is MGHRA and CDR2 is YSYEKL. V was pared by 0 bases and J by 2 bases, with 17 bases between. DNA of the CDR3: TGCGCCAGCAGCCAAGAAAAGTTCCAACAGGGACCTGGAAACACCATATATTTT. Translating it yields CASSQEKFQQGPGNTIYF.